These 27 T cell receptor beta chains share one sample of origin, sequenced in a study of blood T cell repertoires in COVID-19. Produced via immunoSEQ multiplex PCR; TCRdb's table is partial and in-frame only. Counted here are about 260,000 clones, 88% occurring once; the ten biggest clones make up 10% to 13%. Material: peripheral blood. The receptors originated from a woman in her 70s with COVID-19, enrolled during active disease.

On this clone: Compared with germline, one end of the junction differs, possibly owing to a read error. The chain couples TRBV7-7 to TRBJ2-1, with D perhaps TRBD2 (5 bases). CDR3 length equals 15 residues. Per the germline V gene, CDR1 is SSHAT and CDR2 is FNYEAQ (reference sequence). The DNA for the CDR3 is TGTGCTAGCAGCTTAGACGAGGGAACCTACAATGAGCAGTTCTTC. Translation: CASSLDEGTYNEQFF.

The chain recombines TRBV2 with TRBJ1-1; D perhaps matches TRBD1 (6 bases). V was clipped by 6 bases and J by 1 base, with 9 bases between them. Germline values: CDR1 SNHLY, CDR2 FYNNEI. CDR3 length: 13 amino acids. The CDR3 DNA reads TGTGCCAGCAGGAAACAGGGGAACACTGAAGCTTTCTTT. Amino acid sequence: CASRKQGNTEAFF.

The chain combines TRBV19 with TRBJ1-1; 10 positions match TRBD1. The V segment lost 1 base and the J segment 11 bases; nucleotides outside the gene matches: 4. Germline values: CDR1 LNHDA, CDR2 SQIVND (reference sequence). The CDR3 has 13 amino acids. CDR3 DNA: TGTGCCAGTAGTATAGGCGGGACAGGGGTCGCTTTCTTT. This sequence encodes CASSIGGTGVAFF. Filled out from reference TRBV19 and TRBJ1-1, the complete variable domain reads DGGITQSPKYLFRKEGQNVTLSCEQNLNHDAMYWYRQDPGQGLRLIYYSQIVNDFQKGDIAEGYSVSREKKESFPLTVTSAQKNPTAFYLCASSIGGTGVAFFGQGTRLTVV.

The chain has TRBV20-1 and TRBJ2-1; 13 bases are shared with TRBD2. Germline V CDR1 and CDR2: DFQATT, SNEGSKA (reference sequence). The CDR3 extends over 16 amino acids. The V and J ends lost 3 bases and 3 bases, in that order; junction bases with no gene match: 5. The CDR3 bases are TGCAGTGCTAGTGGGACTAGCGGGACCATCTACAATGAGCAGTTCTTC. It specifies CSASGTSGTIYNEQFF.

The chain joins TRBV6-5 to TRBJ2-7; the D gene is possibly TRBD1 (5 bases). The CDR3 sequence is 15 residues long. V dropped 5 bases and J dropped 3 bases, with 17 bases sitting between them. Germline V gene data show CDR1 as MNHEY and CDR2 as SVGAGI. This CDR3 is CASSRRQRTNYEQYF. In DNA form, the CDR3 reads TGTGCCAGCAGTCGACGACAGCGAACCAACTACGAGCAGTACTTC.

The CDR3 nucleotides are TGTGCCAGCTCAAGTAGCGGGAGAGACACCGGGGAGCTGTTTTTT. This translates into CASSSSGRDTGELFF. The V and J genes are TRBV18 and TRBJ2-2; TRBD2 aligns across 9 bases. V gave up 5 bases and J gave up 3 bases; unmatched junction bases: 4. CDR1 is KGHSH, CDR2 LQKENI, per germline. The CDR3 totals 15 residues.

The V gene is TRBV6-5, the J gene TRBJ2-7; D possibly corresponds to TRBD2 (6 bases). The CDR3 is 15 amino acids. Deletions cut 8 bases from V and 1 base from J, with 18 bases between. CDR1 and CDR2 from the germline V gene are MNHEY and SVGAGI. The CDR3 DNA reads TGTGCCAGCCGGCTGGGACTGGCGGAATCCTACGAGCAGTACTTC. The encoded protein is CASRLGLAESYEQYF.

This chain uses TRBV4-1 with TRBJ2-7; possibly TRBD2 for D (7 bases). In germline, CDR1 is MGHRA, CDR2 YSYEKL. Trimming left V 4 bases short and J 3 bases short, with 22 bases between. CDR3 length: 17 residues. The DNA for the CDR3 is TGCGCCAGCAGCCTTCGACAGGTCTTAGCGGGCCACTACGAGCAGTACTTC. Translated: CASSLRQVLAGHYEQYF.

This chain connects TRBV4-1 to TRBJ2-5; 7 nucleotides align to TRBD2. This CDR3 contains 16 residues. Looked up from germline, CDR1 is MGHRA and CDR2 is YSYEKL. V lost 0 bases, J lost 5 bases, and 9 bases stayed unmatched. As DNA, the CDR3 is TGCGCCAGCAGCCAAGATAGGCGGGAGCATCGGGAGACCCAGTACTTC. The encoded protein is CASSQDRREHRETQYF.

The chain combines TRBV20-1 with TRBJ2-5; D not certain. In germline, CDR1 is DFQATT, CDR2 SNEGSKA (reference sequence). V was trimmed by 3 bases and J by 0 bases, leaving 20 bases between them. The CDR3 totals 17 residues. CDR3 region: CSASPVGPTAYQETQYF. DNA of the CDR3: TGCAGTGCTAGTCCCGTCGGTCCCACCGCGTACCAAGAGACCCAGTACTTC.

This chain uses TRBV5-3 with TRBJ2-2; possible D gene TRBD2, 6 bases. Being an ORF, TRBV5-3 has a function that is uncertain. V lost 1 base, J lost 0 bases, and 7 bases lay in between. The CDR3 is made up of 15 amino acids. CDR3 DNA: TGTGCCAGAAGCTTGCGACTAGCGAACACCGGGGAGCTGTTTTTT. This sequence encodes CARSLRLANTGELFF.

The chain has TRBV11-3 and TRBJ2-1; tentative D call: TRBD1 (6 bases). Germline V gives CDR1 SGHNT, CDR2 YENEEA. The V and J ends lost 6 bases and 4 bases respectively, with 16 bases between them. The CDR3 sequence is 15 residues long. The CDR3 reads CASSLSPGAYNEQFF. CDR3 in DNA: TGTGCCAGCAGTTTATCTCCAGGGGCGTACAATGAGCAGTTCTTC.

The gene calls are TRBV7-9 and TRBJ2-2, with a tentative D call TRBD1 (5 bases). The CDR3 length is 14 residues. The ends were cut back, 5 bases at V and 6 bases at J, with 13 bases in the middle. CDR1 and CDR2 (germline): SEHNR, FQNEAQ (reference sequence). The CDR3 is CASSATHRSGELFF. The CDR3 coding sequence is TGTGCCAGCAGCGCGACCCACAGGTCCGGGGAGCTGTTTTTT.

J is TRBJ1-4 and V is TRBV4-1; maybe TRBD1 (5 bases). Germline V gene data show CDR1 as MGHRA and CDR2 as YSYEKL. The CDR3 extends over 13 amino acids. V was clipped by 3 bases and J by 8 bases, with 10 bases between them. As DNA, the CDR3 is TGCGCCAGCAGCCAGGAGGGGCGGGAAAAACTGTTTTTT. Residues: CASSQEGREKLFF.

The rearrangement joins TRBV5-4 to TRBJ2-3; TRBD1 is a possible D gene (6 bases). The germline V gene encodes CDR1 SGHNT and CDR2 YYREEE (reference sequence). CDR3 length: 16 amino acids. V gave up 4 bases and J gave up 3 bases, with 18 bases separating them. The CDR3 here is CASSLGGSGYTDTQYF. The DNA of the CDR3 is TGTGCCAGCAGCCTAGGGGGATCCGGCTATACAGATACGCAGTATTTT.

The sample holds one count of this clone. The rearrangement uses TRBV4-3 and TRBJ2-5, with a weak D call TRBD1 (6 bases). This CDR3 spans 16 amino acids. The germline V gene has CDR1 LGHNA and CDR2 YSLEER. Trimming took 1 base from V and 0 from J, leaving 12 bases between them. The DNA for the CDR3 is TGCGCCAGCAGCCAAGCGTGGGCAGGGGACCAAGAGACCCAGTACTTC. Translated: CASSQAWAGDQETQYF.

This clone was observed a single time. The rearrangement links TRBV4-2 to TRBJ2-7; D might be TRBD2 (5 bases). V was clipped by 4 bases and J by 2 bases, with 15 bases between them. This CDR3 spans 15 amino acids. CDR1 LGHNA and CDR2 YNFKEQ come from the germline V gene. DNA of the CDR3: TGTGCCAGCAGCCCCCAGAGGGAGCAGCCCTACGAGCAGTACTTC. Residues: CASSPQREQPYEQYF.

The CDR3 reads CASSYVQYEQYF. CDR3 DNA: TGTGCCAGCAGTTACGTACAGTACGAGCAGTACTTC. The chain recombines TRBV6-2 or TRBV6-3 with TRBJ2-7; D gene uncertain. Between the trimmed V and J ends, which lost 2 bases and 4 bases, there was a span of 6 bases. The CDR3 covers 12 residues. CDR1 and CDR2 (germline): MNHEY, SVGEGT.

This chain uses TRBV4-2 with TRBJ1-1; unclear D gene. V was shortened by 2 bases and J by 3 bases, with 19 bases between the two germline ends. The length of the CDR3 is 17 residues. The germline V gene has CDR1 LGHNA and CDR2 YNFKEQ. DNA of the CDR3: TGTGCCAGCAGCCAAAGGTGGGGAGGCTCTACCGACACTGAAGCTTTCTTT. Protein: CASSQRWGGSTDTEAFF.

This chain connects TRBV7-8 to TRBJ2-2, with 9 nucleotides matching TRBD1. This CDR3 has 17 residues. The V segment lost 5 bases and the J segment 7 bases; nucleotides outside the gene matches: 14. Germline CDR1 is SGHVS and CDR2 is FQNEAQ. The CDR3 DNA reads TGTGCCAGCAGCCCACGAGCCCGGGGACAGGGAGGCGGGGAGCTGTTTTTT. It yields the protein CASSPRARGQGGGELFF.

CDR3 in amino acids: CASSPRGLENTEAFF. The CDR3 DNA reads as TGTGCCAGCAGCCCCCGGGGGTTAGAGAACACTGAAGCTTTCTTT. The chain combines TRBV14 with TRBJ1-1; maybe TRBD1 (5 bases). This CDR3 comprises 15 residues. Between the trimmed V and J ends, which lost 4 bases and 1 base, there was a span of 13 bases. Germline-derived CDR1 and CDR2 are SGHDN and FVKESK.

V usage is TRBV29-1 and J usage is TRBJ2-7, with TRBD1 identical over 8 bases. The CDR3 runs to 15 residues. Germline V gene sequence: CDR1 SQVTM, CDR2 ANQGSEA. With 7 bases clipped from V and 3 bases from J, the junction kept 14 bases outside the gene matches. This chain's CDR3 is CSAGRLAGGNYEQYF. In DNA form, the CDR3 reads TGCAGCGCCGGAAGATTGGCAGGGGGCAACTACGAGCAGTACTTC.

This clone was observed once. The chain uses TRBV7-2 and TRBJ2-3; D may be TRBD1 (5 bases). The CDR3 runs 14 residues. Germline values: CDR1 SGHTA, CDR2 FQGNSA. V lost 5 bases to trimming and J lost 0 bases, with 9 bases between them. CDR3 sequence reads: CASSMTASTDTQYF. Written as DNA, the CDR3 is TGTGCCAGCAGCATGACAGCCAGCACAGATACGCAGTATTTT.

The chain joins TRBV5-1 to TRBJ1-4; D gene unclear. CDR1 is SGHRS and CDR2 is YFSETQ in the germline V gene. This CDR3 has 13 residues. The V end was cut by 5 bases, the J end by 2 bases, with 7 bases between. The CDR3 protein is CASSTGTNEKLFF. CDR3 bases: TGCGCCAGCAGTACGGGGACTAATGAAAAACTGTTTTTT.

This rearrangement joins TRBV6-5 to TRBJ1-1; 9 nucleotides line up with TRBD1. The CDR3 loop spans 14 amino acids. V dropped 5 bases and J dropped 5; count of bases not matched to a gene: 6. The germline CDR1 and CDR2 sequences are MNHEY and SVGAGI. The CDR3 nucleotides are TGTGCCAGCAGTACCCAGACAGGGGGAACTGAAGCTTTCTTT. It yields the protein CASSTQTGGTEAFF.

The J gene is TRBJ2-5, the V gene TRBV7-2, with 9 bases lining up with TRBD2. Germline assignment: CDR1 SGHTA and CDR2 FQGNSA. The CDR3 spans 15 residues. J lost 2 bases, V lost 6 bases, and 7 bases had no gene match. The CDR3 spells CASRRTSATQETQYF. Here the CDR3 DNA reads TGTGCCAGCAGGCGGACTAGCGCGACGCAAGAGACCCAGTACTTC.

J is TRBJ1-4 and V is TRBV27; D is uncertain. V shed 5 bases and J shed 6 bases, with 13 bases lying between them. From germline, CDR1 is MNHEY and CDR2 SMNVEV (reference sequence). The CDR3 sequence is 14 residues long. The CDR3: CASSQGRGYEKLFF. The CDR3 bases are TGTGCCAGCAGTCAAGGCCGAGGGTATGAAAAACTGTTTTTT.